The 7 T cell receptor beta chains below all came from one sample that was sequenced in a study of blood T cell repertoires in COVID-19. TCRdb keeps only in-frame clones here, not all; method: immunoSEQ multiplex PCR. This sample has more than 45,000 clones, with 70% to 90% found just once. Sequenced material: peripheral blood. Source of these receptors: a middle-aged man with active COVID-19.

The CDR3 region has the DNA TGTGCCAGCAGGCCGGACAGGGGGCTTCAGCCCCAGCATTTT. Its translation is CASRPDRGLQPQHF. The rearrangement links TRBV28 to TRBJ1-5, with 11 positions matching TRBD1. The CDR3 is 14 amino acids. CDR1 is MDHEN and CDR2 is SYDVKM in the germline V gene. J lost 6 bases, V lost 6 bases, and 4 bases had no gene match.

This clone was counted once. The J gene is TRBJ2-2, the V gene TRBV7-6; 13 bases line up with TRBD2. Germline loops: CDR1 SGHVS, CDR2 FNYEAQ. The CDR3 is 16 residues long. V shed 5 bases, J shed 9 bases, and the junction held 9 bases outside the gene matches. Written as DNA, the CDR3 is TGTGCCAGCAGCGAACCGGGACTAGCGGGGTCCCGGGAGCTGTTTTTT. Translated: CASSEPGLAGSRELFF.

J is TRBJ1-4 and V is TRBV3-1 (or the pseudogene TRBV3-2); no firm D call. V gave up 1 base and J gave up 9 bases, with 6 bases separating them. CDR1 and CDR2 from the germline V gene are LGHDT and YNNKEL (reference sequence). The CDR3 is 12 amino acids. CDR3 bases: TGTGCCAGCAGCCAAGGTTCTAAAAAACTGTTTTTT. It specifies CASSQGSKKLFF.

The sample holds a few counts of this clone. The gene calls are TRBV7-9 and TRBJ2-7; D is ambiguous. Between the trimmed V and J ends, which lost 0 bases and 0 bases, there was a span of 3 bases. The CDR3 has 13 amino acids. Germline-derived CDR1 and CDR2 are SEHNR and FQNEAQ (reference sequence). This CDR3 is CASSLAISYEQYF. CDR3 sequence (DNA): TGTGCCAGCAGCTTAGCCATCTCCTACGAGCAGTACTTC.

The V gene is TRBV5-1, the J gene TRBJ2-7; 9 bases are shared with TRBD2. The CDR3 is 17 residues long. Germline assignment: CDR1 SGHRS and CDR2 YFSETQ. The ends lost 3 bases at V and 5 bases at J; junction bases unmatched: 15. Here the CDR3 reads CASSSLRAVAGDNEQYF. The CDR3 DNA follows: TGCGCCAGCAGCTCCCTCCGGGCAGTAGCGGGAGATAACGAGCAGTACTTC.

The chain recombines TRBV6-5 with TRBJ1-5; 10 bases map to TRBD1. The V segment lost 4 bases and the J segment 3 bases; nucleotides outside the gene matches: 3. From germline, CDR1 is MNHEY and CDR2 SVGAGI. This CDR3 has 15 amino acids. Here the CDR3 DNA reads TGTGCCAGCAGTTTGGGACAGGGGAACAATCAGCCCCAGCATTTT. This sequence encodes CASSLGQGNNQPQHF.

The chain's CDR3 is CASSLGPPAGVGGELFF. In DNA, the CDR3 is TGTGCCAGCAGCTTAGGACCCCCGGCGGGGGTTGGCGGGGAGCTGTTTTTT. V and J are TRBV7-9 and TRBJ2-2, with 7 bases matching TRBD2. CDR1 is SEHNR, CDR2 FQNEAQ, per germline (reference sequence). V shed 1 base and J 7 bases; nucleotides not matched to a gene: 12. CDR3 length: 17 amino acids.